The source of this T cell receptor (beta chain) is a study of response to subunit inactivated influenza vaccine. A few counts support this clonotype. Its target is unknown. Findings and limits, study-wide: Every seasonal influenza vaccination brings in few new T cells, the authors suggested.

TCRdb analysed the RT-PCR reads with MiXCR anew, one entry per CDR3 protein. The sample carries about 800,000 distinct CDR3 sequences, about 20% recorded once. Germline CDR1 reads SGDLS; CDR2 reads YYNGEE. With 0 bases clipped from V and 0 bases from J, the junction kept 16 bases outside the gene matches. CDR3 length equals 20 residues. This TCR came from a man aged 50-60 years who received an inactivated influenza vaccine. Source: PBMCs from blood, taken less than 6 days after vaccination. This chain links TRBV9 with TRBJ2-7; 9 bases are shared with TRBD1. The CDR3 nucleotides are TGTGCCAGCAGCGTAGGGGATGGGACAGGGACCTTCAGGGTCTCCTACGAGCAGTACTTC. This sequence encodes CASSVGDGTGTFRVSYEQYF.